One TCR beta chain is described in this entry. What it binds is unknown. The record originates from a study of T cell responses to AZD1222 COVID-19 vaccine. General study results and limits: Vaccine-associated CD4 TCRs spanned spike, dominant at 160-218 and 743-854. White British people made up most donors, females outnumbered males, and clonal diversity was possibly underestimated. No repertoire was sampled before or during the peak T cell response, only after it. Per reports, nearly half of all spike-specific TCRs target regions that are unmutated in variants.

This CDR3 has 14 amino acids. The ends lost 2 bases at V and 2 bases at J; junction bases unmatched: 1. CDR1 is MNHNY and CDR2 is SVGAGI in the germline V gene (reference sequence). Clones were read by immunoSEQ multiplex PCR, and TCRdb kept only the in-frame ones, dropping some. The table has around 140,000 clones, just under 95% seen once. Sequenced material: peripheral blood, taken after recovery from COVID-19. The origin of this receptor is an adult who had recovered from COVID-19. This chain joins TRBV6-6 and TRBJ2-7; 9 bases fit TRBD2. In DNA, the CDR3 is TGTGCCAGCAGTTACGAGCGGGGGGCCTACGAGCAGTACTTC. It specifies CASSYERGAYEQYF.